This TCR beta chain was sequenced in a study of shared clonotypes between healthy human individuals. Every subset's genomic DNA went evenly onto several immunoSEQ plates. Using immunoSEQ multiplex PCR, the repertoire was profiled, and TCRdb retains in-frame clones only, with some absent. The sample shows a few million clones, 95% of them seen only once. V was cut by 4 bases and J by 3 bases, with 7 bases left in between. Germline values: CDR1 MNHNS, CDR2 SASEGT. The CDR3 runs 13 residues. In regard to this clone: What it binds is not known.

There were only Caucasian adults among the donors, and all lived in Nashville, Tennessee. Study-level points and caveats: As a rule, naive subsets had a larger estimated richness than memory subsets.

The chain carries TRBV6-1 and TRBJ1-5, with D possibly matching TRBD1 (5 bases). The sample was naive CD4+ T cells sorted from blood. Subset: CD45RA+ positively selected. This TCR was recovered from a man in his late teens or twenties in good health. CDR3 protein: CASSGGTNQPQHF. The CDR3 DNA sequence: TGTGCCAGCAGTGGGGGGACCAATCAGCCCCAGCATTTT.